The present entry profiles one TCR beta chain with its context. Its target antigen remains unknown. No much larger clone is present one base from it, and per-base qualities are unavailable. These data are taken from a study of human T cells and chemical hapten exposure (dated by TCRdb to the early 2020s). Turning to the overall study: For sensitization, 2% DPC in acetone was applied to a roughly 2 cm by roughly 2 cm area of upper inner arm skin. Patients additionally received weekly therapeutic DPC doses to the scalp throughout the roughly 25-week study period. Patch testing was done on the upper back using Finn chambers containing 0.01% DPC, and results were scored after 6 days according to International Contact Dermatitis Research Group standards. Most of the patients in the cohort were female, and the cohort covered alopecia areata with under or over 50% scalp involvement, alopecia totalis and alopecia universalis. Libraries were combined into a pool for sequencing, and differences in TCR yield between samples came mainly from small differences in library volumes within the pool. In alopecia patients, the study followed how the peripheral blood TCR repertoire changed in vivo over primary and secondary sensitization to diphenylcyclopropenone (DPC), a hapten. Blood samples were taken from patients before sensitization (week 0) and then at 2, 6 and about 24 weeks after DPC sensitization. For TCR sequencing, blood came from some 31 alopecia patients at anywhere from one to four time points (pre-sensitization, 2, 6 and 24 weeks).

Library preparation was by RACE. These reads were obtained on a NextSeq 500. Library preparation attached unique molecular identifiers to individual cDNA molecules for quantitative, reproducible TCR counting. For every blood RNA sample, sequencing covered both the TCR alpha and TCR beta chains. Per the original workflow: Samples had a median of approximately 93,000 TCRs, with a range from roughly 20,000 to 690,600. The Decombinator software suite was used to annotate the V, J and CDR3 of the TCR reads. For PS versus PT1 abundance plots, all samples were subsampled to the same number of TCRs (28,000). TCRs were defined as expanded if absent before sensitization and observed at least eight times at the 2-week time point. In TCRdb, the public reads were trimmed at Q25 with fastp and aligned with MiXCR, with productive beta chains retained. Duplicate CDR3 protein sequences are folded into a single record with the most common DNA and genes. The V and J calls reflect TCRdb's pipeline rather than the authors' work. The sample includes roughly 120,000 distinct CDR3 sequences, with around 13% observed a single time. The ten largest clones represent around 0.99% of the sample.

The germline V gene specifies SGHTA as CDR1 and FQGNSA as CDR2. The CDR3 numbers 17 residues from cysteine through phenylalanine. Just CDR3 DNA is preserved here, 51 bases in frame from base 1. V ends up 3 bases short and J 2 bases short, with an unmatched junction base count of 9. Here is what the overall study found, with its caveats: Because every patient had alopecia, a presumed autoimmune disease, the patients' immune response might differ from that of healthy individuals. After repeated subsampling, the strength of the expansion versus patch-test correlation and the threshold at which it became significant changed. The number of PT1 expanded TCRs positively correlated with patch test score, significant at thresholds 8, 16 and 32 but not 4. Expanded TCRs formed significantly more large CDR3 similarity clusters than pre-sensitization or healthy control sets, consistent with antigen-driven responses. The number of TCRs above 1 in 1000 frequency did not change with DPC sensitization; there was no evidence of global repertoire structure alterations.

The sample's time point label is to be understood as: patch test 1, 2 weeks after DPC sensitization. Taken with the paper, the label for treatment or condition translates to: therapeutic diphenylcyclopropenone sensitization with weekly scalp DPC. At each patch-test visit, blood was drawn before the patch test was applied. Eligible patients were aged 18 to 70, diagnosed with alopecia, deemed suitable for DPC therapy, and excluded if pregnant. Total RNA was isolated from unfractionated whole blood collected in Tempus Blood RNA tubes. This specimen was whole blood, taken in connection with sensitization to the hapten diphenylcyclopropenone (DPC). The sequence joins TRBV7-2 to TRBJ2-5; 10 nucleotides in the junction match TRBD2. The receptor's source is a man aged 18 to 30 with alopecia areata. Some clones in this sample may be carry-over from other donors' samples. The DNA reads as follows: TGTGCCAGCAGCTTTGGGCTAAGCGGGGGGGATCAAGAGACCCAGTACTTC. This is translated as CASSFGLSGGDQETQYF. With the portions outside the CDR3 filled from the reference TRBV7-2 and TRBJ2-5 genes, the complete variable region becomes GAGVSQSPSNKVTEKGKDVELRCDPISGHTALYWYRQSLGQGLEFLIYFQGNSAPDKSGLPSDRFSAERTGGSVSTLTIQRTQQEDSAVYLCASSFGLSGGDQETQYFGPGTRLLVL.